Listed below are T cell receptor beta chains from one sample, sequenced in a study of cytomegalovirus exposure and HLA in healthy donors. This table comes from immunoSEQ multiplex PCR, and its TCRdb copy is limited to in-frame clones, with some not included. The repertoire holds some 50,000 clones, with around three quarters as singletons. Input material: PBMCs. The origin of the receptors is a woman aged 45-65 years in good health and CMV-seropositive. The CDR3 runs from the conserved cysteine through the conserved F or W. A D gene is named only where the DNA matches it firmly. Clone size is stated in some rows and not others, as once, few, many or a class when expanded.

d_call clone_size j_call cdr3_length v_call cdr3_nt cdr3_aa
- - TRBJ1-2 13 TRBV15 TGTGCCACCAGCAGACCCAAGCGGGATGGCTACACCTTC CATSRPKRDGYTF
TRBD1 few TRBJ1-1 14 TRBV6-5 TGTGCCAGCAGTCGACGGACAGGCCGCACTGAAGCTTTCTTT CASSRRTGRTEAFF
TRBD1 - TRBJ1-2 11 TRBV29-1 TGCAGCGTCGACAGGGGCTATGGCTACACCTTC CSVDRGYGYTF
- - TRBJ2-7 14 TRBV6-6 TGTGCCAGCAGTCTTAGCGAGAGCTCCTACGAGCAGTACTTC CASSLSESSYEQYF
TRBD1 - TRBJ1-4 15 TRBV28 TGTGCCAGCAGTGACAGGGCGATTGGTGGGGAAAAACTGTTTTTT CASSDRAIGGEKLFF
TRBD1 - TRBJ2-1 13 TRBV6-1 TGTGCCAGCGGGACAGGGGACGTCGATGAGCAGTTCTTC CASGTGDVDEQFF
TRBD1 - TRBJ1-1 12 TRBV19 TGTGCCAGTATACAGGGGGCAACTGAAGCTTTCTTT CASIQGATEAFF
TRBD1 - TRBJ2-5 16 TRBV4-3 TGCGCCAGCAGCCCAAATGGGGGACAGGTAGCAGAGACCCAGTACTTC CASSPNGGQVAETQYF
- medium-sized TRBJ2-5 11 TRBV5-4 TGTGCCAGCAGCTACTTAGAGACCCAGTACTTC CASSYLETQYF
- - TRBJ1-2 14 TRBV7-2 TGTGCCAGCAGCCCTCGGTCCCCCGAGGGTGGCTACACCTTC CASSPRSPEGGYTF
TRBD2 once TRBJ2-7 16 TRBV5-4 TGTGCCAGCAGCCCGCCCGGGACTAGCGGGAGATACGAGCAGTACTTC CASSPPGTSGRYEQYF
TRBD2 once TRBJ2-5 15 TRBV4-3 TGCGCCAGCAGCCAAGGTACTAGCGGGAGTATGAAGCAGTACTTC CASSQGTSGSMKQYF
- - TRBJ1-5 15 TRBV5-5 TGTGCCAGCAGTCGGGGGGATGGGGGCAATCAGCCCCAGCATTTT CASSRGDGGNQPQHF
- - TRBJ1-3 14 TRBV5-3 TGTGCCAGAAGCTTGGTGGGGCTCGGAAACACCATATATTTT CARSLVGLGNTIYF
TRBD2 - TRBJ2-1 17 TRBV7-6 TGTGCCAGCAGCTTAGGGGTAGCGGGAGGCGGGCAGGATGAGCAGTTCTTC CASSLGVAGGGQDEQFF
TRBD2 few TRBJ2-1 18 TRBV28 TGTGCCAGCATACCCCCGGGACTACCTTATCATTTCTACAATGAGCAGTTCTTC CASIPPGLPYHFYNEQFF
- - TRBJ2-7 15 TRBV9 TGTGCCAGCAGCGTGGATATAGGGGGCTCCTACGAGCAGTACTTC CASSVDIGGSYEQYF
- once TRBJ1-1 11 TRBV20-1 TGCAGTCCGTACAGGAACACTGAAGCTTTCTTT CSPYRNTEAFF
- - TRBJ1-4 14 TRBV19 TGTGCCACCTCGGGGGACGTTTCTGTGAAAAAACTGTTTTTT CATSGDVSVKKLFF
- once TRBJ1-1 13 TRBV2 TGTGCCAGCAGTGAGTCGCGGCGGACTGAAGCTTTCTTT CASSESRRTEAFF
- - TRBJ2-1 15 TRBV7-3 TGTGCCAGCAGTACCTTTAAGGGGGCCTACAATGAGCAGTTCTTC CASSTFKGAYNEQFF
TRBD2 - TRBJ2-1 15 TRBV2 TGTGCCAGCAGTGAAATAGCGGGAGCCGCCAATGAGCAGTTCTTC CASSEIAGAANEQFF
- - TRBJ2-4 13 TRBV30 TGTGCCTGGAGTGGGCAGCTAGGGGACATTCAGTACTTC CAWSGQLGDIQYF
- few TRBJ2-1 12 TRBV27 TGTGCCAGCGCGGCGCTTGAGAATGAGCAGTTCTTC CASAALENEQFF
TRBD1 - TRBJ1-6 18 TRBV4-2 TGTGCCAGCAGCCAAAGGGACAGGGGCTTCTCCTATAATTCACCCCTCCACTTT CASSQRDRGFSYNSPLHF
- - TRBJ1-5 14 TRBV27 TGTGCCAGCAGCTTACAGGGACTCCATCAGCCCCAGCATTTT CASSLQGLHQPQHF
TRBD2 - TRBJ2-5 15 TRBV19 TGTGCCAGTTCTTCTAGCGGGCAGTACCAAGAGACCCAGTACTTC CASSSSGQYQETQYF
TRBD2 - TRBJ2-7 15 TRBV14 TGTGCCAGCAGCCACAGACTAGCGGATACCTACGAGCAGTACTTC CASSHRLADTYEQYF
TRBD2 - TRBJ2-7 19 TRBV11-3 TGTGCCAGCAGCTCAAGAAAGAGCGGGAGGGGCCCAAGCTCCTACGAGCAGTACTTC CASSSRKSGRGPSSYEQYF
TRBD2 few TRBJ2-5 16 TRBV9 TGTGCCAGCAGCGTAGAGGACGGGGGGATCCAAGAGACCCAGTACTTC CASSVEDGGIQETQYF
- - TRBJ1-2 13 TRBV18 TGTGCCAGCTCACTTGCCGCGACAGATGGCTACACCTTC CASSLAATDGYTF
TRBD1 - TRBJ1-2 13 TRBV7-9 TGTGCCAGCAGCTCGGGACAGGTCTATGGCTACACCTTC CASSSGQVYGYTF
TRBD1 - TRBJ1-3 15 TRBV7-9 TGTGCCAGCAGCTCCCCGGACAGGTCTGGAAACACCATATATTTT CASSSPDRSGNTIYF
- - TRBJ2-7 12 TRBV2 TGTGCCAGCAGTCTAGTACCCGGTGAGCAGTACTTC CASSLVPGEQYF
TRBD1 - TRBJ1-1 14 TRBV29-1 TGCAGCGTTGGCATGACAGGGGGCAACACTGAAGCTTTCTTT CSVGMTGGNTEAFF
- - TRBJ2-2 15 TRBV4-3 TGCGCCAGCAGCCAAGTGTCTCTCGGTCCCGGGGAGCTGTTTTTT CASSQVSLGPGELFF
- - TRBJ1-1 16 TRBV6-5 TGTGCCAGCAGTTACTCGGCGGGACGGGGAGGGACTGAAGCTTTCTTT CASSYSAGRGGTEAFF
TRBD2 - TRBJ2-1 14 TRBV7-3 TGTGCCAGCCGGGCGGGAGGGTCCTACAATGAGCAGTTCTTC CASRAGGSYNEQFF
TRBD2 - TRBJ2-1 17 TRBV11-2 TGTGCCAGCAGCTTAGTGGGGACTAGCGGGAGTCCCTATGAGCAGTTCTTC CASSLVGTSGSPYEQFF
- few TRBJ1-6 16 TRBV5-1 TGCGCCAGCAGTTTTTTGGCCAGGGGCCAGAATTCACCCCTCCACTTT CASSFLARGQNSPLHF
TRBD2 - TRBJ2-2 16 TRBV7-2 TGTGCCAGCAGCCTCATAGCGGGAGGGGGCACCGGGGAGCTGTTTTTT CASSLIAGGGTGELFF
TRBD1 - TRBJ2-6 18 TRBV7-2 TGTGCCAGCAGCTTTCGACAGGGGGTAAATCTAGGGGCCAACGTCCTGACTTTC CASSFRQGVNLGANVLTF
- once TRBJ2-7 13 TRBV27 TGTGCCAGCTCGTTGGAGGGGCTCGGTGAGCAGTACTTC CASSLEGLGEQYF
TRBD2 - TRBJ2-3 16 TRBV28 TGTGCCAGCAGTTTCCGGGGACTAGCGGGATCAGATACGCAGTATTTT CASSFRGLAGSDTQYF
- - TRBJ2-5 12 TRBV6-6 TGTGCCAGCACCGGTCGGGTGGAGACCCAGTACTTC CASTGRVETQYF
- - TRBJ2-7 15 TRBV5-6 TGTGCCAGCAGCTTGGGACTAGACATAGGTTACGAGCAGTACTTC CASSLGLDIGYEQYF